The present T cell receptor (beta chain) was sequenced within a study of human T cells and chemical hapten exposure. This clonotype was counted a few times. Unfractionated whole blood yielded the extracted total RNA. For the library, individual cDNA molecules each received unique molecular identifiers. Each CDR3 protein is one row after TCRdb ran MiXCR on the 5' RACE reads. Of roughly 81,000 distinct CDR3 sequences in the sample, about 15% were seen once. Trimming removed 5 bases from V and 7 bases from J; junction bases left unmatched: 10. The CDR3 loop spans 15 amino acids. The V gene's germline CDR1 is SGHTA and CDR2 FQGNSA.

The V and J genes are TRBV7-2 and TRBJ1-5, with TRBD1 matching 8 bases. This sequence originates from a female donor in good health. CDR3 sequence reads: CASSPTGGEGQPQHF. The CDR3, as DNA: TGTGCCAGCAGCCCAACAGGGGGGGAAGGCCAGCCCCAGCATTTT.